These 15 T cell receptor beta chains share one sample of origin, sequenced in a study of a mutant IDH1 vaccine in newly diagnosed glioma (dated by TCRdb to the early 2020s). Per the publication, the time point label means: week 11, during vaccination. Every vaccine dose consisted of 300 ug of a 20-mer mutant IDH1 peptide in Montanide, administered subcutaneously together with topical imiquimod. For these TCRs, the target antigens are not known. The library came from the immunoSEQ multiplex PCR assay. This immuneACCESS table, as held by TCRdb, lists in-frame sequences with V and J called but not all clones. Of the missing ones, under half trace to an unresolved V gene in checked studies; the others have no known cause. The sample table holds some 60,000 clones, of which about 80% were seen once. More than 5.5% of the sample comes from the top ten. The source material was PBMCs, sampled from a glioma patient whose treatment included an IDH1 peptide vaccine. Every receptor here comes from a man aged 50 to 59 with glioma.

V and J are TRBV2 and TRBJ2-5; D perhaps matches TRBD2 (5 bases). Germline V gives CDR1 SNHLY, CDR2 FYNNEI. The CDR3 spans 11 residues. Trimming left V 5 bases short and J 5 bases short, with 6 bases between. Here the CDR3 reads CASSPGETQYF. CDR3 bases: TGTGCCAGCAGTCCGGGGGAGACCCAGTACTTC.

V gene TRBV5-5 combines with J gene TRBJ2-7; 14 bases are shared with TRBD2. The J segment lost 4 bases and the V segment lost 4 bases, leaving 10 bases of the junction unmatched. The CDR3 sequence is 17 residues long. Germline V gene lookup returns CDR1 SGHKS and CDR2 YYEKEE (reference sequence). CDR3 nucleotide sequence: TGTGCCAGCAGCGCACCCGGACTAGCGGGAGGCGGGTACGAGCAGTACTTC. It codes for CASSAPGLAGGGYEQYF.

The rearrangement uses TRBV7-2 and TRBJ2-7; a weak D match, TRBD1 (5 bases). The CDR3 contains 13 residues. From germline, CDR1 is SGHTA and CDR2 FQGNSA. Between the trimmed V and J ends, which lost 5 bases and 0 bases, there was a span of 8 bases. CDR3 region: CASSTDTSYEQYF. CDR3 DNA sequence: TGTGCCAGCAGCACGGACACCTCCTACGAGCAGTACTTC.

This clone has just a few counts. This sequence joins TRBV10-3 and TRBJ1-1, with D hard to call. V was trimmed by 4 bases and J by 10 bases, leaving 13 bases between them. Germline assignment: CDR1 ENHRY and CDR2 SYGVKD. The CDR3 consists of 12 residues. CDR3: CAISVGGRVAFF. The CDR3 DNA sequence: TGTGCCATCAGTGTGGGAGGTCGGGTAGCTTTCTTT.

This clone has only a few counts. The V call is TRBV6-5, the J call TRBJ2-7; D possibly corresponds to TRBD2 (5 bases). V lost 0 bases and J lost 5, with 8 bases in between. CDR1 is MNHEY, CDR2 SVGAGI, per germline. CDR3 length: 13 residues. CDR3 sequence: CASSYSLEDEQYF. The CDR3 region has the DNA TGTGCCAGCAGTTACTCACTAGAGGACGAGCAGTACTTC.

In its sample, this clone was seen once. This chain connects TRBV20-1 to TRBJ2-5; D remains ambiguous. CDR3 size: 11 residues. The ends were cut back, 8 bases at V and 5 bases at J, with 12 bases in the middle. The V gene's germline CDR1 is DFQATT and CDR2 SNEGSKA (reference sequence). The CDR3 region has the DNA TGCAGTAACTTCATGGGGGAGACCCAGTACTTC. Its protein is CSNFMGETQYF.

The chain joins TRBV5-6 to TRBJ2-5, with TRBD2 matching over 8 bases. CDR1 SGHDT and CDR2 YYEEEE come from the germline V gene. There are 16 residues in the CDR3. Trimming cost V 1 base and J 2 bases; bases outside gene matches: 7. The CDR3 DNA reads as TGTGCCAGCAGCTTGCTTTCGGGGGGGGAACAAGAGACCCAGTACTTC. Translated, it gives CASSLLSGGEQETQYF.

This clone has just a few counts. The V gene is TRBV4-2, the J gene TRBJ1-4; tentatively, D is TRBD1 (5 bases). Germline assignment: CDR1 LGHNA and CDR2 YNFKEQ. V lost 1 base and J 8 bases, leaving 11 bases between the germline ends. This CDR3 has 14 residues. The CDR3 here is CASSQGTFEEKLFF. CDR3 DNA sequence: TGTGCCAGCAGCCAAGGGACATTTGAGGAAAAACTGTTTTTT.

This clone was seen many times. V is TRBV2 and J is TRBJ1-1; tentatively, D is TRBD1 (5 bases). The CDR3 runs 13 residues. Trimming removed 7 bases at V and 2 bases at J, with 11 bases between. The V gene's germline CDR1 is SNHLY and CDR2 FYNNEI. CDR3 in amino acids: CASTRDVNTEAFF. The DNA for the CDR3 is TGTGCCAGCACCCGGGACGTTAACACTGAAGCTTTCTTT.

This clone was observed a handful of times. This rearrangement joins TRBV7-2 to TRBJ1-5; TRBD1 aligns across 7 bases. V was pared by 5 bases and J by 1 base, with 17 bases of the junction left unmatched. Germline loops: CDR1 SGHTA, CDR2 FQGNSA. This CDR3 contains 19 residues. The CDR3, as DNA: TGTGCCAGCAGCCCGTTAGCCCTAACAGGGGTCCCCAGCAATCAGCCCCAGCATTTT. It specifies CASSPLALTGVPSNQPQHF.

This clone turned up a few times. This chain uses TRBV5-5 with TRBJ2-7, with D uncertain. Trimming stripped 6 bases from V and 0 bases from J, with 4 bases between. The CDR3 loop spans 11 amino acids. Germline CDR1 and CDR2: SGHKS and YYEKEE (reference sequence). CDR3 in DNA: TGTGCCAGCATGGGCTCCTACGAGCAGTACTTC. Its translation: CASMGSYEQYF.

This chain uses TRBV7-2 with TRBJ1-5; D is unresolved. This CDR3 has 13 residues. With 4 bases removed from V and 4 bases from J, the gap between germline ends came to 8 bases. Germline CDR1 SGHTA, CDR2 FQGNSA. The CDR3 DNA reads as TGTGCCAGCAGCTCAAGCCCTAATCAGCCCCAGCATTTT. It is translated as CASSSSPNQPQHF.

This clone was observed once. This rearrangement joins TRBV19 to TRBJ2-2; D not resolved. The CDR3 length is 13 residues. V lost 3 bases, J lost 10 bases, and 12 bases lay in between. CDR1 is LNHDA, CDR2 SQIVND, per germline (reference sequence). CDR3 in DNA: TGTGCCAGTAGTATGGGGAATGGCGCGGAGCTGTTTTTT. Protein: CASSMGNGAELFF.

The chain couples TRBV2 to TRBJ1-5; D is unclear. Trimming took off 8 bases at V and 3 bases at J, with 11 bases between the two ends. CDR3 length equals 13 residues. Per germline, CDR1 SNHLY and CDR2 FYNNEI. CDR3 amino acids: CASDPRANQPQHF. CDR3 nucleotide sequence: TGTGCCAGCGATCCTAGGGCCAATCAGCCCCAGCATTTT.

This chain joins TRBV9 and TRBJ2-2; D is unclear. Germline loops: CDR1 SGDLS, CDR2 YYNGEE. V shed 0 bases and J shed 6 bases, with 9 bases lying between them. The CDR3 has 14 amino acids. In nucleotides, the CDR3 is TGTGCCAGCAGCGTAGAGGGATTGGCCGGGGAGCTGTTTTTT. Encoded protein: CASSVEGLAGELFF.